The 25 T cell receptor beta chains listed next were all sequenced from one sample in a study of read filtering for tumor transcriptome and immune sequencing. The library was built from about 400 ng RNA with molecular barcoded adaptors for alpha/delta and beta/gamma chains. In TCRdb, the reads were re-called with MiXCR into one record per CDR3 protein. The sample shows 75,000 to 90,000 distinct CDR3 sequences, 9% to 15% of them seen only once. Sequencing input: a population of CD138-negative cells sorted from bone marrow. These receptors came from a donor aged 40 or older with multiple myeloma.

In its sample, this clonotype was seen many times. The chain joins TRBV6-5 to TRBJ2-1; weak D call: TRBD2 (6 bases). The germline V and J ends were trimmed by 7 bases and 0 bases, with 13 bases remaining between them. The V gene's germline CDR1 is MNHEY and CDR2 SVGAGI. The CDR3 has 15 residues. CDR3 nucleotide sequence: TGTGCCAGCACCGGGAGCGGGTACTCCTACAATGAGCAGTTCTTC. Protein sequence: CASTGSGYSYNEQFF.

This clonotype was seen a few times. CDR3 sequence reads: CASSESGDEQYF. CDR3 DNA: TGTGCCAGCAGTGAGTCAGGCGACGAGCAGTACTTC. V is TRBV28 and J is TRBJ2-7; no definite D call. V lost 5 bases to trimming and J lost 5 bases, with 10 bases between them. This CDR3 spans 12 amino acids. Germline lookup yields CDR1 MDHEN and CDR2 SYDVKM.

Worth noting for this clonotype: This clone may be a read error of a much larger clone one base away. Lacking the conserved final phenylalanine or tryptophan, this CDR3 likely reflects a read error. The CDR3 bases are TGCGCCAGCAGCCCCGGACAGTTGAGGGGGAACACCGGGGAGCTGTTTGTT. Its translation is CASSPGQLRGNTGELFV. The chain combines TRBV5-1 with TRBJ2-2, with D possibly being TRBD1 (6 bases). Germline V gene lookup returns CDR1 SGHRS and CDR2 YFSETQ. The length of the CDR3 is 17 residues. V dropped 4 bases and J dropped 1 base, with 17 bases sitting between them.

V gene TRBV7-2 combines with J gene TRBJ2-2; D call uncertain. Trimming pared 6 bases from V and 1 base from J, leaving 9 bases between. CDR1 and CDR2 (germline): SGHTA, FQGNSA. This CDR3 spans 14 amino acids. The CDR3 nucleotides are TGTGCCAGCAGACCACAAAGGAACACCGGGGAGCTGTTTTTT. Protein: CASRPQRNTGELFF.

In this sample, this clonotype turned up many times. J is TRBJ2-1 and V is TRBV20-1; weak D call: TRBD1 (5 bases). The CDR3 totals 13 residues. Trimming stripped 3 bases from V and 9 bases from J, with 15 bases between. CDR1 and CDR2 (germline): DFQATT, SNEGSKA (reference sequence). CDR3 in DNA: TGCAGTGCTAGTAGGCTGGACACGGGTGAGCAGTTCTTC. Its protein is CSASRLDTGEQFF.

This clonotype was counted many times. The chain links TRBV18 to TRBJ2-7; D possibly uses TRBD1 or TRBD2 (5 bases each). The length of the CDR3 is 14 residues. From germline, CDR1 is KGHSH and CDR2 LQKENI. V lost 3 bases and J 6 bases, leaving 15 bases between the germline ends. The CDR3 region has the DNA TGTGCCAGCTCACCTATTGGGGGAGAAGGCGAGCAGTACTTC. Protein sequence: CASSPIGGEGEQYF.

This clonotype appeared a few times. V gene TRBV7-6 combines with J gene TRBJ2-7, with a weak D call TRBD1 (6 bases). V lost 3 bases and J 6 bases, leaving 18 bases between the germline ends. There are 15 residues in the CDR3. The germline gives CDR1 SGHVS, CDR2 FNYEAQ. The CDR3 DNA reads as TGTGCCAGCAGCTTGGGAACAGGGATGAGAGGCGAGCAGTACTTC. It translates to CASSLGTGMRGEQYF.

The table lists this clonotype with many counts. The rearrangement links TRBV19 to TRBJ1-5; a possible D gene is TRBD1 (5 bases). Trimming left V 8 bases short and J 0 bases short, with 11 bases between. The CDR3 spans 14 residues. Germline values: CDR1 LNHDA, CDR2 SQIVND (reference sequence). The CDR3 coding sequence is TGTGCCAGTGGGACGGCGAATAGCAATCAGCCCCAGCATTTT. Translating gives CASGTANSNQPQHF.

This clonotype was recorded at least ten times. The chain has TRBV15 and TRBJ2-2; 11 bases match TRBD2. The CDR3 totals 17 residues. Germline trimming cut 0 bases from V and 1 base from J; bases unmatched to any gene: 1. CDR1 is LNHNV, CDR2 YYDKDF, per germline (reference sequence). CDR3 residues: CATSRDLAGGNTGELFF. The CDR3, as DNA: TGTGCCACCAGCAGAGATCTAGCGGGAGGGAACACCGGGGAGCTGTTTTTT.

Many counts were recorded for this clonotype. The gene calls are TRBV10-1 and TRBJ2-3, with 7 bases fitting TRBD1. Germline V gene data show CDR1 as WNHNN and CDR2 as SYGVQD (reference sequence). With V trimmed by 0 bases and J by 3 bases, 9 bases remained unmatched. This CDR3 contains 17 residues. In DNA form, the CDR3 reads TGCGCCAGCAGTGAGTCGACCATGGACAGGAGTACAGATACGCAGTATTTT. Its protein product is CASSESTMDRSTDTQYF.

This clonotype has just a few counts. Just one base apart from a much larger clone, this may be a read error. This CDR3 reads CASSQGGGWSWNEQFF. In DNA, the CDR3 is TGTGCCAGCAGCCAAGGGGGCGGGTGGAGCTGGAATGAGCAGTTCTTC. The chain recombines TRBV5-4 with TRBJ2-1; 7 bases are shared with TRBD1. The J segment lost 7 bases and the V segment lost 4 bases, leaving 14 bases of the junction unmatched. The CDR3 loop spans 16 amino acids. In germline, CDR1 is SGHNT, CDR2 YYREEE (reference sequence).

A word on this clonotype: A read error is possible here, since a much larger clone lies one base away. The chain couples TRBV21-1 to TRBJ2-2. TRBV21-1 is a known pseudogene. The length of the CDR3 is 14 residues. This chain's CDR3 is CASSKEFCTGELFF. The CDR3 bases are TGTGCCAGCAGCAAAGAATTCTGTACCGGGGAGCTGTTTTTT.

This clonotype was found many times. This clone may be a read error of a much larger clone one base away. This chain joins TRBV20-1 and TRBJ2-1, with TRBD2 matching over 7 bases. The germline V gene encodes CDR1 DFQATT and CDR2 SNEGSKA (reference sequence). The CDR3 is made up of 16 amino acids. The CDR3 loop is CSARDFGLADYNGQFF. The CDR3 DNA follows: TGCAGTGCTAGAGATTTTGGGCTAGCGGATTACAATGGGCAGTTCTTC.

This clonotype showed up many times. The CDR3 nucleotides are TGCAGCGTTGAAGATAATCTCCAGGGATACAATGAGCAGTTCTTC. Its protein product is CSVEDNLQGYNEQFF. V gene TRBV29-1 combines with J gene TRBJ2-1, with D possibly matching TRBD1 (5 bases). The germline V gene has CDR1 SQVTM and CDR2 ANQGSEA. Between the trimmed V and J ends, which lost 0 bases and 4 bases, there was a span of 13 bases. The CDR3 extends over 15 amino acids.

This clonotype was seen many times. CDR3 bases: TGTGCCAGCAGCTTAGAGTGGGTCCCTGGAAACACCATATATTTT. Protein product: CASSLEWVPGNTIYF. The V gene is TRBV7-2, the J gene TRBJ1-3; D is ambiguous. Trimming pared 1 base from V and 2 bases from J, leaving 9 bases between. Germline loops: CDR1 SGHTA, CDR2 FQGNSA. The CDR3 has 15 amino acids.

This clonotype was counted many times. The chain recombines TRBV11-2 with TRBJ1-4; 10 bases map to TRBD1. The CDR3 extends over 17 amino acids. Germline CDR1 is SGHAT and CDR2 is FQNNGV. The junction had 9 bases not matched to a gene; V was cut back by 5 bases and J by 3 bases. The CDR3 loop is CASSLWTGGSANEKLFF. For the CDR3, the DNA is TGTGCCAGCAGCCTCTGGACAGGGGGAAGTGCTAATGAAAAACTGTTTTTT.

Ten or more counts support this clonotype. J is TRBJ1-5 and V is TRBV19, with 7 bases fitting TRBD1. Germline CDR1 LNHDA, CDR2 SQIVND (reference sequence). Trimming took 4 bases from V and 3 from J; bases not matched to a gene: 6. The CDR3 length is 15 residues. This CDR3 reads CASSTQGLDNQPQHF. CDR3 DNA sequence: TGTGCCAGTAGTACACAGGGGTTGGACAATCAGCCCCAGCATTTT.

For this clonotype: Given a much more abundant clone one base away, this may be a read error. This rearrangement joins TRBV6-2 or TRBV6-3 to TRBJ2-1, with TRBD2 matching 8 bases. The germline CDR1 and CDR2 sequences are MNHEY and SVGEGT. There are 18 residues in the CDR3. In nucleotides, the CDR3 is TGTGCCAGCACCGCCCCTAGCGGGCCTACCTCTGGAAACAATGAGCAGTCCTTC. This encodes CASTAPSGPTSGNNEQSF.

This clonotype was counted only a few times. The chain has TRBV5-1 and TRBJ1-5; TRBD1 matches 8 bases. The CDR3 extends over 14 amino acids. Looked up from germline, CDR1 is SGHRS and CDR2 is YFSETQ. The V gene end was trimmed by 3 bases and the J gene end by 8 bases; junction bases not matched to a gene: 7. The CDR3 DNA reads TGCGCCAGCAGCTCCGGACAGGGAAGTGAGCCCCAGCATTTT. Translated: CASSSGQGSEPQHF. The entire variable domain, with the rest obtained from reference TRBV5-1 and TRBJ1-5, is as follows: KAGVTQTPRYLIKTRGQQVTLSCSPISGHRSVSWYQQTPGQGLQFLFEYFSETQRNKGNFPGRFSGRQFSNSRSEMNVSTLELGDSALYLCASSSGQGSEPQHFGDGTRLSIL.

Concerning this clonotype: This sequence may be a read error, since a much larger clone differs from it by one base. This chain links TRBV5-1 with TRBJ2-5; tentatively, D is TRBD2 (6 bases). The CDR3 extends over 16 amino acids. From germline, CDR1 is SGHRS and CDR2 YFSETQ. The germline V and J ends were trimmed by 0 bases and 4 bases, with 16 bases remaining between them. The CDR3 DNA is TGCGCCAGCAGCTTGGTGGCGGGAAGGCCAGCAGAGACCCAGTACTTC. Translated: CASSLVAGRPAETQYF.

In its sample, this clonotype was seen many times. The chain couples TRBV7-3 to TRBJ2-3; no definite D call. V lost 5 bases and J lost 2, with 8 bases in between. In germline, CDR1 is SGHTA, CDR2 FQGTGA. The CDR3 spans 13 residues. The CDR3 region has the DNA TGTGCCAGCAGCGAGACCCCCACAGATACGCAGTATTTT. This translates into CASSETPTDTQYF.

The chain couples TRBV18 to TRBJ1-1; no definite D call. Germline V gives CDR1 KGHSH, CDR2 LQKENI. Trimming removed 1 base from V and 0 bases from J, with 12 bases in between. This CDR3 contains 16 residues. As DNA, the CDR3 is TGTGCCAGCTCACCACGGGTGAGAGGTATGAACACTGAAGCTTTCTTT. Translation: CASSPRVRGMNTEAFF.

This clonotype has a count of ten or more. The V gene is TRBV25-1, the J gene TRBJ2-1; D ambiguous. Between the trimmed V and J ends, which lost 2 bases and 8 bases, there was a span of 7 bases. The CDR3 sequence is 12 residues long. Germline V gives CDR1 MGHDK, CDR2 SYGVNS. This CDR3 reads CASSEIPDEQFF. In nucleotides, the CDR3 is TGTGCCAGCAGTGAAATCCCGGATGAGCAGTTCTTC.

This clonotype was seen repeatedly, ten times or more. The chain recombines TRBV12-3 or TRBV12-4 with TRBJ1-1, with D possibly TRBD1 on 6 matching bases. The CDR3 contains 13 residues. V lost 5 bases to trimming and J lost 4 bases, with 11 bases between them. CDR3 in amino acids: CASSTNRATEAFF. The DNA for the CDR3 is TGTGCCAGCAGTACGAACAGGGCCACTGAAGCTTTCTTT.

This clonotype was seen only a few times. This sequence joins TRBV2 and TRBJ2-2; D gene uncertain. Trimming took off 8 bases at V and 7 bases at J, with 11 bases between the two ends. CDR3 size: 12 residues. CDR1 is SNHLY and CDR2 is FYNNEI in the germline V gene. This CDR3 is CASGAEYGELFF. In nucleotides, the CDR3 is TGTGCCAGCGGCGCCGAATACGGGGAGCTGTTTTTT.